This T cell receptor beta chain stems from a study of blood T cell repertoires in COVID-19. The sample holds one count of this clone. Profiling relied on immunoSEQ multiplex PCR, and the TCRdb table lists in-frame clones only, not all of them. The sample yields about 330,000 clones, around 87% seen once. V trimming: 4 bases; J trimming: 8 bases; junction bases outside the gene matches: 2. The CDR3 has 13 amino acids. Looked up from germline, CDR1 is MNHEY and CDR2 is SVGAGI. The material sequenced was PBMCs or T cells enriched from blood (not recorded which). The chain employs TRBV6-5 and TRBJ2-2, with 9 bases that match TRBD2. The clonotype was recovered from a woman aged 25-40 years who had recovered from COVID-19. CDR3 bases: TGTGCCAGCAGTTTGCTAGCGGGAGGGGAGCTGTTTTTT. It translates to CASSLLAGGELFF.